Listed below are T cell receptor beta chains from one sample, sequenced in a study of blood T cell repertoires in COVID-19. Data came from immunoSEQ multiplex PCR; TCRdb stores just in-frame clones and leaves some out. The data show under 150,000 clones, with around 88% seen just once and 25% to 30% held by the top ten. The source material was peripheral blood. Receptors originate from a human donor in a cohort sampled during active COVID-19. Both conserved end residues are part of each CDR3. D genes are given only for firm matches. A row's size may be missing; if present it is once, few, many or a size class.

.,few,TRBV11-2,TRBJ2-7,TGTGCCAGCAGCTTAGCGGGCCGGGCGGGGCAACCGTACTTC,CASSLAGRAGQPYF
TRBD2,.,TRBV3-1/TRBV3-2,TRBJ2-2,TGTGCCAGCAGTCGGACTAGCGGGGGGGCGAGCACCGGGGAGCTGTTTTTT,CASSRTSGGASTGELFF
.,.,TRBV4-2,TRBJ2-7,TGTGCCAGCAGCCAAGGTCTCGAGCAGTACTTC,CASSQGLEQYF
TRBD1,few,TRBV7-9,TRBJ1-1,TGTGCCAGCAGCTTAGGGAGGGGGATGACAGGGGACACTGAAGCTTTCTTT,CASSLGRGMTGDTEAFF
.,.,TRBV5-6,TRBJ2-7,TGTGCCAGCAGCTTGGACAGAGTATCCTACGAGCAGTACTTC,CASSLDRVSYEQYF
.,.,TRBV5-1,TRBJ2-3,TGCGCCAGCAGCTTGAGGGGACACAGCACAGATACGCAGTATTTT,CASSLRGHSTDTQYF
.,.,TRBV25-1,TRBJ1-6,TGTGCCAGCAGTGACATCCTGAGGTCTTCACCCCTCCACTTT,CASSDILRSSPLHF
.,few,TRBV20-1,TRBJ1-6,TGCAGTGCTAGTCGGGATTCACCCCTCCACTTT,CSASRDSPLHF
.,.,TRBV21-1,TRBJ2-7,TGTGCCAGCATTCCGGGACACCGATACGAGCAGTACTTC,CASIPGHRYEQYF
.,.,TRBV5-1,TRBJ1-2,TGCGCCAGCAGCTTGGAACAGGGTGACTATGGCTACACCTTC,CASSLEQGDYGYTF
TRBD1,once,TRBV27,TRBJ1-2,TGTGCCAGCAGTTCCTACCGGACAGGGGGCCATGGCTACACCTTC,CASSSYRTGGHGYTF
.,.,TRBV10-2,TRBJ2-7,TGCGCCAGCTCTTCGGGACTCCGGCCAACCTACGAGCAGTACTTC,CASSSGLRPTYEQYF
TRBD1,.,TRBV9,TRBJ1-2,TGTGCCAGCAGCGTAGGGTTAGACAGGGCATACGGCTACACCTTC,CASSVGLDRAYGYTF
TRBD1,few,TRBV10-2,TRBJ1-2,TGCGCCAGCAGTGGGACAGGGGCAACCTATGGCTACACCTTC,CASSGTGATYGYTF
TRBD1,.,TRBV18,TRBJ1-5,TGTGCCAGCTCAAGTACAGGGGACCCCCAGCATTTT,CASSSTGDPQHF
TRBD2,.,TRBV7-2,TRBJ2-7,TGTGCCAGCAGCTTGCCGGGACTAGCGGGATACGAGCAGTACTTC,CASSLPGLAGYEQYF
.,.,TRBV5-4,TRBJ2-7,TGTGCCAGCAGCTCCCCAGGGTTCTACGAGCAGTACTTC,CASSSPGFYEQYF
.,.,TRBV5-4,TRBJ2-3,TGTGCCAGCACCCTTTCCCCCACAGGTACGCAGTATTTT,CASTLSPTGTQYF
TRBD1,.,TRBV6-5,TRBJ1-6,TGTGCCAGCAGTCTAGGACAGGGTACTTCACCCCTCCACTTT,CASSLGQGTSPLHF
.,.,TRBV12-3/TRBV12-4,TRBJ1-6,TGTGCCACGCAGGCAGCAGATAATTCACCCCTCCACTTT,CATQAADNSPLHF
TRBD2,.,TRBV4-1,TRBJ2-7,TGCGCCAGCAGCCAACTAGCGGACTTCTCCTACGAGCAGTACTTC,CASSQLADFSYEQYF
TRBD1,.,TRBV5-4,TRBJ1-2,TGTGCCAGCAGCTGGGCGGGACAGGAGCGATATGGCTACACCTTC,CASSWAGQERYGYTF
.,once,TRBV5-1,TRBJ2-7,TGCGCCAGCAGGCCCCAGGGCTGGGCCTACGAGCAGTACTTC,CASRPQGWAYEQYF
TRBD1,few,TRBV4-3,TRBJ2-7,TGCGCCAGCAGCCAAACGTGGACAGGGTCCTACGAGCAGTACTTC,CASSQTWTGSYEQYF
TRBD1,.,TRBV7-2,TRBJ1-1,TGTGCCAGCAGCCCCCACCAGGGGGCGAACACTGAAGCTTTCTTT,CASSPHQGANTEAFF